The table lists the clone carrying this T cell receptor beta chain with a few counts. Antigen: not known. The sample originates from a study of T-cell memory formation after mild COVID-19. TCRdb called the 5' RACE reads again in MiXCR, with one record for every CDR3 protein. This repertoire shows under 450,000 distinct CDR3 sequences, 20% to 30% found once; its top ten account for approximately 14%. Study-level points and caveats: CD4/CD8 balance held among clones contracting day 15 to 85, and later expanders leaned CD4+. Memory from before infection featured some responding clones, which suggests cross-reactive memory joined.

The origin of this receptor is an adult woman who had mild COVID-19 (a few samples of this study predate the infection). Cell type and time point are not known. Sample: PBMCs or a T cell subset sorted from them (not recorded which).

Written as DNA, the CDR3 is TGTGCCAGCAGCCCCTCCACTAGCGAGATTATCACAGATACGCAGTATTTT. Its translation: CASSPSTSEIITDTQYF. This rearrangement joins TRBV6-5 to TRBJ2-3; TRBD2 matches 7 bases. The CDR3 totals 17 residues. Germline trimming cut 6 bases from V and 2 bases from J; bases unmatched to any gene: 14. The germline V gene has CDR1 MNHEY and CDR2 SVGAGI.